A single sample gave rise to the 8 T cell receptor beta chains below, sequenced in a study of blood T cell repertoires in COVID-19 (dated by TCRdb to between 2020 and 2021). To prepare the library, the immunoSEQ multiplex PCR assay was applied. TCRdb's version of the immuneACCESS table is confined to in-frame rearrangements and falls short of the full clone set. An unresolved V gene accounts for under half of the shortfall where checked; the remainder is of unknown origin. The sample contains 70,000 to 90,000 clones, around 84% of them found a single time. The ten largest account for approximately 8% of the sample. Material: peripheral blood. The receptors come from an elderly man with active or convalescent COVID-19.

The J gene is TRBJ2-5, the V gene TRBV30, with 10 bases that match TRBD2. V gave up 0 bases and J gave up 5 bases; unmatched junction bases: 6. This CDR3 region has 15 residues. CDR1 and CDR2 from the germline V gene are GTSNPN and SVGIG (reference sequence). CDR3 DNA: TGTGCCTGGAGTGTCCCTAGCGGGAGCGGGGAGACCCAGTACTTC. Translated, it gives CAWSVPSGSGETQYF.

The chain carries TRBV9 and TRBJ1-1; D is possibly TRBD1 (5 bases). The germline CDR1 and CDR2 sequences are SGDLS and YYNGEE. CDR3 length: 13 amino acids. V lost 0 bases to trimming and J lost 6 bases, with 9 bases between them. This chain's CDR3 is CASSVVGEAEAFF. CDR3 in DNA: TGTGCCAGCAGCGTAGTGGGGGAGGCTGAAGCTTTCTTT.

The rearrangement links TRBV27 to TRBJ2-3, with D maybe TRBD1 (5 bases). Per germline, CDR1 MNHEY and CDR2 SMNVEV (reference sequence). This CDR3 comprises 18 residues. Trimming shortened V by 2 bases and J by 0 bases, and 18 bases separated the two germline ends. The CDR3 DNA is TGTGCCAGCAGTTTAACCCCGGGCCAACAGGCTAGCACAGATACGCAGTATTTT. This gives the protein CASSLTPGQQASTDTQYF.

The chain is built from TRBV12-3 or TRBV12-4 and TRBJ1-6; no reliable D call. The CDR3 runs 13 residues. The V end was cut by 3 bases, the J end by 9 bases, with 9 bases between. The CDR3 reads CASSFERGSPLHF. The CDR3, as DNA: TGTGCCAGCAGTTTCGAGCGGGGTTCACCCCTCCACTTT.

The gene calls are TRBV6-5 and TRBJ1-2; 7 bases line up with TRBD1. The length of the CDR3 is 13 residues. Germline V gene lookup returns CDR1 MNHEY and CDR2 SVGAGI. After removal of 7 bases from V and 6 bases from J, the junction contained 8 bases not matched to a gene. Here the CDR3 reads CASKRQGADGYTF. The DNA for the CDR3 is TGTGCCAGCAAAAGACAGGGAGCGGATGGCTACACCTTC.

This chain joins TRBV5-8 and TRBJ2-1; 10 bases are shared with TRBD1. The V segment lost 4 bases and the J segment 4 bases; nucleotides outside the gene matches: 5. The CDR3 has 15 residues. Germline V gene lookup returns CDR1 SGHTS and CDR2 YDEGEE. The CDR3 DNA is TGTGCCAGCAGCATGGACAGGGGGGAATACAATGAGCAGTTCTTC. It encodes CASSMDRGEYNEQFF.

The chain has TRBV5-5 and TRBJ1-5, with TRBD1 matching 7 bases. Losses at the gene ends were 4 bases for V and 0 bases for J; bases not matched to a gene: 4. Germline V gene lookup returns CDR1 SGHKS and CDR2 YYEKEE (reference sequence). This CDR3 region has 15 residues. CDR3 loop: CASSAGGYSNQPQHF. The CDR3 DNA reads as TGTGCCAGCAGCGCAGGGGGTTATAGCAATCAGCCCCAGCATTTT.

The chain has TRBV5-1 and TRBJ1-5; 7 bases map to TRBD1. V lost 4 bases to trimming and J lost 1 base; unmatched junction nucleotides: 8. This CDR3 spans 16 amino acids. Looked up from germline, CDR1 is SGHRS and CDR2 is YFSETQ. The CDR3 loop is CASSPGTGASNQPQHF. In nucleotides, the CDR3 is TGCGCCAGCAGCCCAGGAACAGGGGCGAGCAATCAGCCCCAGCATTTT.